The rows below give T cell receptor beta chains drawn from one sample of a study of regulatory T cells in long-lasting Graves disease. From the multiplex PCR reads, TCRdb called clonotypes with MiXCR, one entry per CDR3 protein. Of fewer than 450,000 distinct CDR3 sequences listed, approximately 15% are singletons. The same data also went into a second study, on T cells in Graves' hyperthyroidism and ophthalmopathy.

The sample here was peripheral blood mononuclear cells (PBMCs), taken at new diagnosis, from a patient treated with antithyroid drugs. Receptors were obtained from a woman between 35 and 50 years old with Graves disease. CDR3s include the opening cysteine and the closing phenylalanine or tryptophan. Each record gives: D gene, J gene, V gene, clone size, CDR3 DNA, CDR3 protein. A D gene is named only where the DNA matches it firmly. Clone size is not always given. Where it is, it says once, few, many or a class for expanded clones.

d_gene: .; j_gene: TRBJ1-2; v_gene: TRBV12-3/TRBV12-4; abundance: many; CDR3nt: TGTGCCAGCAGCCTGGGGGAGGGTGGCTATGGCTACACCTTC; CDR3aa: CASSLGEGGYGYTF
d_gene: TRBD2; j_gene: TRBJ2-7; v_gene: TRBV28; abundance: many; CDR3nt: TGTGCCAGCAGTAAGGGACTAGCGGTTTCCTACGAGCAGTACTTC; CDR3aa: CASSKGLAVSYEQYF
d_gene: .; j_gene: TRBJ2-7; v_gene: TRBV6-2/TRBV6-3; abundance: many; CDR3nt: TGTGCCAGCAGTTTCGGGCAAAGATCGTCCTACGAGCAGTACTTC; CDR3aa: CASSFGQRSSYEQYF
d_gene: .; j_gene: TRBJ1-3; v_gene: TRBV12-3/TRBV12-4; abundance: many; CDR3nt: TGTGCCAGCAGTTTCGACTCTGGAAACACCATATATTTT; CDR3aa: CASSFDSGNTIYF
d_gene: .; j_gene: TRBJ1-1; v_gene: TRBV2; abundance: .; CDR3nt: TGTGCCAGCAGTGAAGCGCTTGTTATCCAAAACACTGAAGCTTTCTTT; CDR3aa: CASSEALVIQNTEAFF
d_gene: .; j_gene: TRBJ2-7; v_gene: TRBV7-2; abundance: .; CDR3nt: TGTGCCAGCAGCTCGACAGTCTCGTACTACGAGCAGTACTTC; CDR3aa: CASSSTVSYYEQYF
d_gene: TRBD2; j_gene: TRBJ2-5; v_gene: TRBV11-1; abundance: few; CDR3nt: TGTGCCAGCAGCTTAGGGGCCTGGAGGGCGACTAGCGGGGTCCAAGAGACCCAGTACTTC; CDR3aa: CASSLGAWRATSGVQETQYF
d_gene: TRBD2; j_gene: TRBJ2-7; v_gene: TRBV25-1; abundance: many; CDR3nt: TGTGCCAGCGGTACGACTAGCGGTCAATACGAGCAGTACTTC; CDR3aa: CASGTTSGQYEQYF
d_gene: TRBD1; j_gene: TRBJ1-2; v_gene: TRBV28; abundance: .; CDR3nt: TGTGCCAGCAGTCTACCGGGACAGGGGATGTATGGCTACACCTTC; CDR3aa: CASSLPGQGMYGYTF
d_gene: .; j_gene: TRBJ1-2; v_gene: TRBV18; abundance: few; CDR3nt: TGTGCCAGCTCACCGCCGGGGGACTATGGCTACACCTTC; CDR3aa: CASSPPGDYGYTF
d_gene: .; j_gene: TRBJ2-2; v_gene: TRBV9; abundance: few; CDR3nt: TGTGCCAGCAGCGTGAATGTTGACGTCGGGGAGCTGTTTTTT; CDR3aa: CASSVNVDVGELFF
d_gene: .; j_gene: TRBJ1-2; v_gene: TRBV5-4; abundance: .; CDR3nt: TGTGCCAGCAGCTTCGGGACTCTCTATGGCTACACCTTC; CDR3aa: CASSFGTLYGYTF
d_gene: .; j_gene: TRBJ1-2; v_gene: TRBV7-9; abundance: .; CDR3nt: TGTGCCACCCAAACGGGCGGTCAATACTATGGCTACACCTTC; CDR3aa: CATQTGGQYYGYTF
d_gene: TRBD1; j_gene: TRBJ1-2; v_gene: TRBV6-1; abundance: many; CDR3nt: TGTGCCAGCAGGACGACAGGGGACTATGGCTACACCTTC; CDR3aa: CASRTTGDYGYTF
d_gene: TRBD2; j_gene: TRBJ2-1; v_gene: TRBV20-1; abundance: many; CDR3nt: TGCAGTGCTGGACTAGCGGGTATCGACAATGAGCAGTTCTTC; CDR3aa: CSAGLAGIDNEQFF
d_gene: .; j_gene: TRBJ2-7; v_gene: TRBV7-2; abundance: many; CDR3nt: TGTGCCAGCAGCTTAGGGGCTAGCGCTTCCTACGAGCAGTACTTC; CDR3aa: CASSLGASASYEQYF
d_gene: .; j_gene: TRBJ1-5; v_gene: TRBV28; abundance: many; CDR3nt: TGTGCCAGCAGTTTTAGCAGCTATAGCAATCAGCCCCAGCATTTT; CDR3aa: CASSFSSYSNQPQHF
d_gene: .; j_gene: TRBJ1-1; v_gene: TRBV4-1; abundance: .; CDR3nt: TGCGCCAGCAGCCAAGGCCACGGGAGACAAACTGAAGCTTTCTTT; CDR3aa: CASSQGHGRQTEAFF
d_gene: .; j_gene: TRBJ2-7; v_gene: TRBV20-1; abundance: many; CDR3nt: TGCAGTGCTAGAGATTGGCAGGGACCCGACTACGAGCAGTACTTC; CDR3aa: CSARDWQGPDYEQYF
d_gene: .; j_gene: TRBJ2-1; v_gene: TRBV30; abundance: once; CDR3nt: TGTGCCTGGACACGGGCTGGTGAGCAGTTCTTC; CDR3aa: CAWTRAGEQFF
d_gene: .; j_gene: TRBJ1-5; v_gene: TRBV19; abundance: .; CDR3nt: TGTGCCAGGAGTCCCGATAGCAATCAGCCCCAGCATTTT; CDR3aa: CARSPDSNQPQHF
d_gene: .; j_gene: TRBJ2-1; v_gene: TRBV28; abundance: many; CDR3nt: TGTGCCAGCAGTTTAAAGGGTGCAAGGGACAACTCGTGGAATGAGCAGTTCTTC; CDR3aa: CASSLKGARDNSWNEQFF
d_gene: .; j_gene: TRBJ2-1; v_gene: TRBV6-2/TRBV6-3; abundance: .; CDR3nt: TGTGCCAGCAGCTCCCTAAGAGACAATGAGCAGTTCTTC; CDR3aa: CASSSLRDNEQFF
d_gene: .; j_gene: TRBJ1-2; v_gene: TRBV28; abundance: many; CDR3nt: TGTGCCAGCAGTTTATTTCGGGGAGACGGCTACACCTTC; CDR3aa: CASSLFRGDGYTF
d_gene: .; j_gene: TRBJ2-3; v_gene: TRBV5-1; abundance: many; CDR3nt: TGCGCCAGCAGCTTGGGGCCGGGAGCAGATACGCAGTATTTT; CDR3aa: CASSLGPGADTQYF
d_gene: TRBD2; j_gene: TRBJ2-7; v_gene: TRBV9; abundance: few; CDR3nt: TGTGCCAGCAGCCCCTCCTGGGCGGGAGAGGACGAGCAGTACTTC; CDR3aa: CASSPSWAGEDEQYF
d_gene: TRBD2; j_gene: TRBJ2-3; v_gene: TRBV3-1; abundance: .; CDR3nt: TGTGCCAGCAGCCAAGGCCCGACTAGCGGGACAGATACGCAGTATTTT; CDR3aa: CASSQGPTSGTDTQYF
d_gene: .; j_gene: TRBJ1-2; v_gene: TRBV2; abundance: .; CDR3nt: TGCGCCAGCAGTGGAGGAGACAACTATGGCTACACCTTC; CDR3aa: CASSGGDNYGYTF
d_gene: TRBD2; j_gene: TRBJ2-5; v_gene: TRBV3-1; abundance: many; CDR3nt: TGTGCCAGCAGCCATGCTCTAGCGGGAGTGGCTGAGACCCAGTACTTC; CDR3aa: CASSHALAGVAETQYF
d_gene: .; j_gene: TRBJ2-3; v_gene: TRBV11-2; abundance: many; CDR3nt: TGTGCCAGCAGCTTAGATGAGGTGGTACGTGATACGCAGTATTTT; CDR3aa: CASSLDEVVRDTQYF
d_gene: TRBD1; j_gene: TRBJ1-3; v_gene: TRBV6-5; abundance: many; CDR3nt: TGTGCCAGCAGTTCGGGATCAACGGGACAGGGAAGAAACACCATATATTTT; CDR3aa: CASSSGSTGQGRNTIYF
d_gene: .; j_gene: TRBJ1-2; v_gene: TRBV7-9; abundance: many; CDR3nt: TGTGCCAGCAGCTCAACCTACTCCGGCTACACCTTC; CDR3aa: CASSSTYSGYTF
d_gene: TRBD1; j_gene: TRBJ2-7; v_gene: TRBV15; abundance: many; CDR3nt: TGTGCCACGGCGGGAGACAGGGGGCCCTACGAGCAGTACTTC; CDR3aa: CATAGDRGPYEQYF
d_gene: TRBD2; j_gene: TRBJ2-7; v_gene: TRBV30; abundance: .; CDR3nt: TGTGCCTGGAGTTCTCCCCTAGCGGCCATTTATGAGCAGTACTTC; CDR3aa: CAWSSPLAAIYEQYF
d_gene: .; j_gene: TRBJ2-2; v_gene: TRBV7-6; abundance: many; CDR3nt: TGTGCCAGCAGCCTCAACGGAGATAACACCGGGGAGCTGTTTTTT; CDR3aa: CASSLNGDNTGELFF
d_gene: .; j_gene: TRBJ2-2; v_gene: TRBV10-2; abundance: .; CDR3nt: TGCGCCAGCAGTGATTCCCCGTGGGGCACCGGGGAGCTGTTTTTT; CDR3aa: CASSDSPWGTGELFF
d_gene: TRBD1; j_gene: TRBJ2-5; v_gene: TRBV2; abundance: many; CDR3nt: TGTGCCAGCAGCCCGGGACAGGGGACGTTATCGCAAGAGACCCAGTACTTC; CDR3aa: CASSPGQGTLSQETQYF
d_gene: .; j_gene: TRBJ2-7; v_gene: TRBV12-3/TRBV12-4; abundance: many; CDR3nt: TGTGCCAGCAGTTTCCACTCCGCCTCCTACGAGCAGTACTTC; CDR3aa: CASSFHSASYEQYF
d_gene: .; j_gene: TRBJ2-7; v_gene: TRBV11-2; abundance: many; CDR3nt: TGTGCCAGCAGCTGGTGGGATCGGCGGGGAAGCTCCTACGAGCAGTACTTC; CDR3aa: CASSWWDRRGSSYEQYF
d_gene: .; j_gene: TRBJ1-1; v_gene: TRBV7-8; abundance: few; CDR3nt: TGTGCCAGCAGCTTAGTTCGGAGGTCGGAAGCTTTCTTT; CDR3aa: CASSLVRRSEAFF
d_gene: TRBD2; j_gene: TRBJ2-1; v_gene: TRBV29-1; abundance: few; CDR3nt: TGCAGCGTAGGGACTAGCGCTAACAATGAGCAGTTCTTC; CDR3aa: CSVGTSANNEQFF
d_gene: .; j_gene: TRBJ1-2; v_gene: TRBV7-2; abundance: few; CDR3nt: TGTGCCAGCAGCTTAGCAGTAGGCGGGGAGGTCTACTATGGCTACACCTTC; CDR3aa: CASSLAVGGEVYYGYTF
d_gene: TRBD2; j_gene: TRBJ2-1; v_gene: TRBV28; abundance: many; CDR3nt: TGTGCCAGCAGTTTCCGAACTAGCGGAGTTACAACTGAGCAGTTCTTC; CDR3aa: CASSFRTSGVTTEQFF
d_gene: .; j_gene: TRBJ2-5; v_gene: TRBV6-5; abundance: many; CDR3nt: TGTGCCAGCAGTTCCTCTCCCTGGCGGGGGCTCCAAGAGACCCAGTACTTC; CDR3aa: CASSSSPWRGLQETQYF
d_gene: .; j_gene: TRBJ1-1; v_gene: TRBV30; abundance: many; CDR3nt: TGTGCCTGGAGACGTAGGGGTCCCGAGAACACTGAAGCTTTCTTT; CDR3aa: CAWRRRGPENTEAFF
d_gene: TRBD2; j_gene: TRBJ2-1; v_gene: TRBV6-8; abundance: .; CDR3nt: TGTGCCAGCAGGGAAGGGACTAGCGGGAGACATGAGCAGTTCTTC; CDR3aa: CASREGTSGRHEQFF
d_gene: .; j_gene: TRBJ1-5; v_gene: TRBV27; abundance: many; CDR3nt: TGTGCCAGCTTCCGTCAGCCCCAGCATTTT; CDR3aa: CASFRQPQHF
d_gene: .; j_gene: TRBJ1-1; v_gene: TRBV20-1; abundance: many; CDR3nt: TGCAGTGCTACGCCCTCCATGAACACTGAAGCTTTCTTT; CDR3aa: CSATPSMNTEAFF
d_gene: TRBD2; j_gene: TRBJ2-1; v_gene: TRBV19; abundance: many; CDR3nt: TGTGCCAGTAGCTGGGGACTAGCGGTCTCCTACAATGAGCAGTTCTTC; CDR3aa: CASSWGLAVSYNEQFF
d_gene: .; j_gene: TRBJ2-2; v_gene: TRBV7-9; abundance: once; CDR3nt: TGTGCCAGCACCCAGGGGGCGGGAGATGGCACCGGGGAGCTGTTTTTT; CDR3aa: CASTQGAGDGTGELFF
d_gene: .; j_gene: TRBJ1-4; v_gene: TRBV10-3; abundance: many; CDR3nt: TGTGCCATCAGTGAATCTACGATGGCAAAACTGTTTTTT; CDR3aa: CAISESTMAKLFF